A selection of T cell receptor beta chains follows, all from one sample in a study of OX40 agonist ivuxolimab in advanced cancers. Produced via immunoSEQ multiplex PCR; TCRdb's table is partial and in-frame only. Seen here are about 28,000 clones, around 86% observed once, and the top ten hold around a fifth. The starting material was CD4+ or CD8+ T cells sorted from blood, obtained in a trial of the OX40 agonist ivuxolimab. These receptors were collected from an adult with an advanced solid tumor such as melanoma, head and neck, liver or kidney cancer. The CDR3 runs from the conserved cysteine through the conserved F or W. The order of the fields is V gene, D gene, CDR3 protein. A D gene is named only where the DNA matches it firmly.

V gene: TRBV7-3
D gene: NA
CDR3 protein: CASSQGSDEQFF

V gene: TRBV5-1
D gene: TRBD1
CDR3 protein: CASSQDRDGYTF

V gene: TRBV27
D gene: TRBD1
CDR3 protein: CASRDSPYEQYF

V gene: TRBV7-3
D gene: NA
CDR3 protein: CASSAGTPGNEKLFF

V gene: TRBV27
D gene: NA
CDR3 protein: CASSLRSGYEQYF

V gene: TRBV7-9
D gene: NA
CDR3 protein: CASSPPNRLQETQYF

V gene: TRBV6-1
D gene: NA
CDR3 protein: CASSEELTGPIGNSPLHF

V gene: TRBV6-4
D gene: TRBD1
CDR3 protein: CASSAGQGADTQYF

V gene: TRBV5-1
D gene: NA
CDR3 protein: CASSLASGLNTEAFF

V gene: TRBV7-9
D gene: NA
CDR3 protein: CASSPEDSPLYEQYF

V gene: TRBV10-3
D gene: NA
CDR3 protein: CAISEPGGLNTEAFF

V gene: TRBV6-1
D gene: NA
CDR3 protein: CASSSQGISNQPQHF

V gene: TRBV28
D gene: NA
CDR3 protein: CASSPGVYEQYF

V gene: TRBV29-1
D gene: TRBD1
CDR3 protein: CSARTGSNEQFF

V gene: TRBV7-8
D gene: NA
CDR3 protein: CASSLDTRREKLFF

V gene: TRBV28
D gene: NA
CDR3 protein: CASSFSTHYYGYTF

V gene: TRBV10-3
D gene: NA
CDR3 protein: CAISVNPDNQPQHF

V gene: TRBV4-1
D gene: NA
CDR3 protein: CASSLAPGAIYEQYF

V gene: TRBV19
D gene: NA
CDR3 protein: CASSTQGVTEAFF

V gene: TRBV27
D gene: NA
CDR3 protein: CASSRGLGTEAFF

V gene: TRBV5-1
D gene: NA
CDR3 protein: CASSLGATGELFF

V gene: TRBV7-2
D gene: NA
CDR3 protein: CASSSPPGPYSYEQYF

V gene: TRBV7-9
D gene: TRBD1
CDR3 protein: CASSLGTGWNTQYF

V gene: TRBV13
D gene: NA
CDR3 protein: CASSLRREAFF

V gene: TRBV5-6
D gene: NA
CDR3 protein: CASSLLDEYNEQFF

V gene: TRBV7-2
D gene: TRBD2
CDR3 protein: CASSRGVLAGDPYNEQFF

V gene: TRBV28
D gene: NA
CDR3 protein: CASSLPRNTEAFF

V gene: TRBV28
D gene: TRBD1
CDR3 protein: CASRGYRGLNTEAFF

V gene: TRBV4-1
D gene: TRBD2
CDR3 protein: CASSQESSGSLQETQYF

V gene: TRBV10-3
D gene: TRBD2
CDR3 protein: CAIRALSGTVYEQYF

V gene: TRBV6-5
D gene: NA
CDR3 protein: CASSFRGTETQYF

V gene: TRBV2
D gene: NA
CDR3 protein: CASSGEVGSYNEQFF

V gene: TRBV5-8
D gene: TRBD1
CDR3 protein: CASSSPGQGTQETQYF

V gene: TRBV5-3
D gene: TRBD1
CDR3 protein: CASSLARGFEELFF

V gene: TRBV6-5
D gene: NA
CDR3 protein: CASSWGASGANVLTF

V gene: TRBV9
D gene: TRBD2
CDR3 protein: CASSVEGSGGAGETQYF

V gene: TRBV6-5
D gene: NA
CDR3 protein: CASSYMPGSSYEQYF

V gene: TRBV4-1
D gene: NA
CDR3 protein: CASSQPDAGEYGYTF

V gene: TRBV14
D gene: NA
CDR3 protein: CASSQAKGEQYF